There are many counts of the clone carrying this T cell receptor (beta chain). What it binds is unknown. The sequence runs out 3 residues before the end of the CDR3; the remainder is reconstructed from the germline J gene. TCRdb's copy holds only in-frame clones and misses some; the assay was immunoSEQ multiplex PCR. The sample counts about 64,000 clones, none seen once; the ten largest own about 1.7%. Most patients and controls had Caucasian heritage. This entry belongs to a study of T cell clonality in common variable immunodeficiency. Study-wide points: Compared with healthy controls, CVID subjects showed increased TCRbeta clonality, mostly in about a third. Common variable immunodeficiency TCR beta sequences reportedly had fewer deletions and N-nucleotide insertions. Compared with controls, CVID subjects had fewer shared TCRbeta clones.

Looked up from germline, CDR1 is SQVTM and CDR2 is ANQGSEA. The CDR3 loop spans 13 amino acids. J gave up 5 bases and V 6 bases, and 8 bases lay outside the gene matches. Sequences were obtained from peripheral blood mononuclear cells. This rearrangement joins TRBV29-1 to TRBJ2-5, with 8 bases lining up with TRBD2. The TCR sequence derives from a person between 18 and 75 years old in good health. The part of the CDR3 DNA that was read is TGCAGCGTCCGCGGGGGGCGCGGGGAGACC. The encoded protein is CSVRGGRGET. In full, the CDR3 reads CSVRGGRGETQYF.